The rows below give T cell receptor beta chains drawn from one sample of a study of T-cell reconstitution after alpha-beta-depleted transplantation in children. A single record per CDR3 protein comes from TCRdb applying MiXCR to the PCR reads. The data show around 420,000 distinct CDR3 sequences, 15% to 20% seen once. Sequencing was performed on PBMCs, mostly from graft donor cells, taken 360 days after TCRalphabeta/CD19-depleted stem cell transplant. The receptors were sampled from a boy under three years old who had a stem cell transplant for Wiskott-Aldrich syndrome, so the T cells may come from the graft donor. Both conserved end residues are part of each CDR3. Each record gives: J gene, clone size, V gene, D gene, CDR3 protein, CDR3 DNA. A D gene is named only where the DNA matches it firmly. Not every row has a clone size; where given, it reads once, few, many or a size class.

>TRBJ2-5|few|TRBV24-1|NA
CATSGGYPQETQYF
TGTGCCACCAGTGGGGGATATCCCCAAGAGACCCAGTACTTC
>TRBJ2-1|few|TRBV7-2|NA
CASSLDITSGEQFF
TGTGCCAGCAGCTTAGATATAACTAGTGGTGAGCAGTTCTTC
>TRBJ2-7|few|TRBV13|NA
CASSFGQLTYEQYF
TGTGCCAGCAGCTTCGGACAGCTAACCTACGAGCAGTACTTC
>TRBJ1-1|few|TRBV12-3/TRBV12-4|NA
CASSFFRMWGNTEAFF
TGTGCCAGCAGTTTTTTTCGGATGTGGGGGAACACTGAAGCTTTCTTT
>TRBJ2-3|few|TRBV19|TRBD2
CASSIGTSGTFSTDTQYF
TGTGCCAGTAGTATCGGGACTAGCGGGACCTTTAGCACAGATACGCAGTATTTT
>TRBJ2-5|few|TRBV5-6|TRBD2
CASSTGLAGVVTQYF
TGTGCCAGCAGCACGGGACTAGCGGGAGTTGTGACCCAGTACTTC
>TRBJ2-6|few|TRBV6-2/TRBV6-3|TRBD2
CASSYQRGSSGANVLTF
TGTGCCAGCAGTTACCAGCGGGGCAGCTCTGGGGCCAACGTCCTGACTTTC
>TRBJ2-1|few|TRBV9|NA
CASSVVGGNNEQFF
TGTGCCAGCAGCGTAGTTGGCGGGAACAATGAGCAGTTCTTC
>TRBJ2-5|NA|TRBV10-3|TRBD1
CAISGRDRWETQYF
TGTGCCATCAGCGGCCGGGACAGATGGGAGACCCAGTACTTC
>TRBJ2-7|few|TRBV11-2|NA
CASSPGVAEHEQYF
TGTGCCAGCAGCCCCGGGGTAGCAGAACACGAGCAGTACTTC
>TRBJ1-1|NA|TRBV18|TRBD1
CASSLRQGVTEAFF
TGTGCCAGCTCCCTAAGACAGGGGGTCACTGAAGCTTTCTTT
>TRBJ1-1|many|TRBV12-3/TRBV12-4|TRBD1
CASSRWDSNTEAFF
TGTGCCAGCAGCCGCTGGGACAGCAACACTGAAGCTTTCTTT
>TRBJ2-7|NA|TRBV5-1|NA
CASSLAPEGTYEQYF
TGCGCCAGCAGCTTGGCCCCAGAGGGGACCTACGAGCAGTACTTC
>TRBJ2-7|few|TRBV4-3|NA
CASSREPPGVYDEQYF
TGCGCCAGCAGCCGAGAACCCCCGGGGGTATACGACGAGCAGTACTTC
>TRBJ2-3|many|TRBV15|NA
CATSRGISTDTQYF
TGTGCCACCAGCAGAGGAATTTCCACAGATACGCAGTATTTT
>TRBJ2-7|NA|TRBV6-1|NA
CASSPDSNYEQYF
TGTGCCAGCAGCCCGGACAGTAACTACGAGCAGTACTTC
>TRBJ2-1|NA|TRBV10-3|TRBD2
CAIYPRAGGPIKEQFF
TGTGCCATCTACCCCCGTGCGGGAGGGCCTATAAAGGAGCAGTTCTTC
>TRBJ2-4|few|TRBV4-1|NA
CASSQVGWAKNIQYF
TGCGCCAGCAGCCAAGTAGGATGGGCCAAAAACATTCAGTACTTC
>TRBJ2-5|NA|TRBV20-1|NA
CSARSFGGMGETQYF
TGCAGTGCTAGATCATTCGGGGGTATGGGGGAGACCCAGTACTTC
>TRBJ1-2|NA|TRBV10-3|NA
CAISETGQPNYGYTF
TGTGCCATCAGTGAGACGGGACAACCAAACTATGGCTACACCTTC
>TRBJ2-1|NA|TRBV24-1|NA
CATSGPGSEQFF
TGTGCCACCAGTGGTCCCGGGTCCGAGCAGTTCTTC
>TRBJ1-6|NA|TRBV5-1|NA
CASSLSGRSSYNSPLHF
TGCGCCAGCAGCTTGTCGGGGAGGAGCTCCTATAATTCACCCCTCCACTTT
>TRBJ2-1|NA|TRBV4-3|NA
CASSGGDRLANEQFF
TGCGCCAGCAGCGGCGGGGATCGGTTGGCCAATGAGCAGTTCTTC
>TRBJ1-1|NA|TRBV7-9|NA
CASSTSLEGGNTEAFF
TGTGCCAGCAGCACCAGCCTCGAGGGGGGGAACACTGAAGCTTTCTTT
>TRBJ2-2|few|TRBV5-1|TRBD2
CASSFRIPGLAQNTGELFF
TGCGCCAGCAGCTTCCGAATTCCGGGACTAGCACAGAACACCGGGGAGCTGTTTTTT
>TRBJ2-1|NA|TRBV29-1|TRBD2
CSAFSGDSSYNEQFF
TGCAGCGCATTTAGCGGGGATAGCTCCTACAATGAGCAGTTCTTC
>TRBJ2-3|many|TRBV5-1|NA
CASSLDPGADTQYF
TGCGCCAGCAGCTTGGATCCGGGGGCGGATACGCAGTATTTT
>TRBJ2-5|few|TRBV5-1|NA
CASSLARQWGQETQYF
TGCGCCAGCAGCTTGGCCAGACAGTGGGGACAAGAGACCCAGTACTTC
>TRBJ2-2|many|TRBV5-1|TRBD2
CASSLAGSGVANTGELFF
TGCGCCAGCAGCTTGGCCGGTAGCGGGGTTGCGAACACCGGGGAGCTGTTTTTT
>TRBJ2-1|NA|TRBV9|TRBD2
CASSGSGRTYNEQFF
TGTGCCAGCAGCGGTAGCGGGAGGACTTACAATGAGCAGTTCTTC
>TRBJ2-4|few|TRBV3-1|NA
CASSHWAGRKNIQYF
TGTGCCAGCAGCCATTGGGCAGGGAGGAAAAACATTCAGTACTTC
>TRBJ2-2|NA|TRBV5-6|NA
CASSWQGGTGELFF
TGTGCCAGCAGCTGGCAGGGAGGCACCGGGGAGCTGTTTTTT
>TRBJ1-4|NA|TRBV5-1|NA
CASSTGLQANEKLFF
TGCGCCAGCAGCACAGGCCTACAAGCTAATGAAAAACTGTTTTTT